This T cell receptor (beta chain) appears in the sequencing data of a study of shared clonotypes between healthy human individuals. Naivety among CD8 cells was defined by CD45RO negativity and positive CCR7 selection, thereby excluding terminally differentiated effector memory CD45RA+ cells. An approximately 200 ng quantity of DNA, around 30,000 T cell genomes, went into the sorted-subset replicate PCRs. TCRdb keeps only in-frame clones here, not all; method: immunoSEQ multiplex PCR. The sample consists of around 2,000,000 clones, approximately 95% of them appearing once. In germline, CDR1 is SGHTA, CDR2 FQGNSA. The CDR3 sequence is 15 residues long. V shed 0 bases and J shed 3 bases, with 12 bases lying between them.

Sequenced: naive CD8+ T cells sorted from blood. V usage is TRBV7-2 and J usage is TRBJ2-7; no clear D. The clonotype was recovered from a man between 18 and 35 years old in good health. CDR3 coding DNA: TGTGCCAGCAGCTTAGCGCCAGGCGGTCTCTACGAGCAGTACTTC. It codes for CASSLAPGGLYEQYF.